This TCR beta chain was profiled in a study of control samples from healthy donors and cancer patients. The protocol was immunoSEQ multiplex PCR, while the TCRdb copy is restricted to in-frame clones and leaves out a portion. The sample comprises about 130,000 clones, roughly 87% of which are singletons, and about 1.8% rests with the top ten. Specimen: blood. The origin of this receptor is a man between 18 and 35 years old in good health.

CDR3 in DNA: TGTGCCAGCAGCGGCCTCGTTTTATACAATGAGCAGTTCTTC. It yields the protein CASSGLVLYNEQFF. The chain employs TRBV9 and TRBJ2-1; D is unclear. V was shortened by 3 bases and J by 4 bases, with 11 bases between the two germline ends. Germline V CDR1 and CDR2: SGDLS, YYNGEE. The CDR3 runs to 14 residues.